The present TCR beta chain was sequenced within a study of T cell responses to AZD1222 COVID-19 vaccine. Comment on this clone: The antigen is not known.

Findings and caveats of the study: Close to half of spike-specific TCRs reportedly recognize unmutated variant regions. Mostly white British, mostly female donors; authors suggested clonal diversity may be underestimated. Across spike, vaccine-associated CD4 TCRs were found, dominant at 160-218 and 743-854. Researchers took repertoire samples only after the peak T cell response had come.

Germline values: CDR1 MDHEN, CDR2 SYDVKM. This CDR3 has 15 residues. The ends were cut back, 8 bases at V and 6 bases at J, with 20 bases in the middle. This table comes from immunoSEQ multiplex PCR, and its TCRdb copy is limited to in-frame clones, with some not included. The sample lists more than 95,000 clones; 85% to 95% were seen once. The input for sequencing was peripheral blood, taken on day 0 of AZD1222 vaccination. The receptor was derived from an adult in good health. This chain connects TRBV28 to TRBJ1-5; D may be TRBD1 (5 bases). DNA for the CDR3: TGTGCCAGCTCCTGGCCGGGGACCCGCAGTCAGCCCCAGCATTTT. Residues: CASSWPGTRSQPQHF.